This passage covers 28 T cell receptor beta chains from one sample sequenced in a study of T cell responses to AZD1222 COVID-19 vaccine (dated by TCRdb to the early 2020s). Preparation of the library involved the immunoSEQ multiplex PCR assay. TCRdb mirrors the immuneACCESS table, restricted to in-frame sequences. Some clones are absent from its copies; in checked studies, under half trace to an unresolved V gene, and the reason for the others is unknown. Here the sample has 150,000 to 200,000 clones; about 91% occur a single time. The top ten constitute approximately 4% of the sample. What this sample's time point label stands for: baseline before first vaccination. Material: peripheral blood, obtained on day 0 of AZD1222 vaccination. The receptor source for this set is an adult in good health.

The J gene is TRBJ2-4, the V gene TRBV21-1; the table's TRBD1 call for D was not verified on the DNA. TRBV21-1 is annotated as a pseudogene. The CDR3 covers 14 residues. CDR3 sequence reads: CASQLDRGLAIQYF. The CDR3 bases are TGTGCCAGCCAACTGGACAGGGGGCTGGCCATTCAGTACTTC.

This clone occurred once. The chain is built from TRBV11-2 and TRBJ2-1; 7 bases line up with TRBD2. Germline trimming cut 1 base from V and 0 bases from J; bases unmatched to any gene: 6. This CDR3 spans 17 amino acids. Germline V gene sequence: CDR1 SGHAT, CDR2 FQNNGV. The CDR3: CASSLGSGTNSYNEQFF. The CDR3 nucleotides read TGTGCCAGCAGCTTAGGCTCCGGGACTAACTCCTACAATGAGCAGTTCTTC. The entire variable domain, with the rest obtained from reference TRBV11-2 and TRBJ2-1, is as follows: EAGVAQSPRYKIIEKRQSVAFWCNPISGHATLYWYQQILGQGPKLLIQFQNNGVVDDSQLPKDRFSAERLKGVDSTLKIQPAKLEDSAVYLCASSLGSGTNSYNEQFFGPGTRLTVL.

The chain joins TRBV3-1 (or the pseudogene TRBV3-2) to TRBJ1-2, with 7 bases that match TRBD1. The CDR3 spans 13 residues. From germline, CDR1 is LGHDT and CDR2 YNNKEL (reference sequence). Trimming cost V 5 bases and J 7 bases; bases outside gene matches: 7. Here the CDR3 DNA reads TGTGCCAGCAGCTCGACCCGGACAGGTGGCTACACCTTC. Translating it yields CASSSTRTGGYTF.

This clone was found once. This CDR3 is also generated by other DNA sequences in the sample. The genes are TRBV28 and TRBJ2-7, with D hard to call. Germline CDR1 reads MDHEN; CDR2 reads SYDVKM. V was clipped by 1 base and J by 3 bases, with 7 bases between them. CDR3 length: 13 amino acids. CDR3 sequence reads: CASSLFGRYEQYF. In DNA, the CDR3 is TGTGCCAGCAGTTTATTTGGACGCTACGAGCAGTACTTC.

The chain couples TRBV6-5 to TRBJ1-3; D not resolved. The CDR3 spans 13 residues. V was shortened by 8 bases and J by 4 bases, with 12 bases between the two germline ends. Germline values: CDR1 MNHEY, CDR2 SVGAGI. As DNA, the CDR3 is TGTGCCAGCGGCTCCCTCCCGGGAAACACCATATATTTT. As protein: CASGSLPGNTIYF.

The V gene is TRBV5-1, the J gene TRBJ2-2, with a possible D match to TRBD2 (5 bases). Trimming shortened V by 0 bases and J by 2 bases, and 11 bases separated the two germline ends. CDR1 is SGHRS and CDR2 is YFSETQ in the germline V gene. The CDR3 covers 16 residues. CDR3 nucleotide sequence: TGCGCCAGCAGCTTGGAACCAGCGGTTAACACCGGGGAGCTGTTTTTT. Translating it yields CASSLEPAVNTGELFF.

This CDR3 reads CASSLLFTGNQPQHF. CDR3 DNA sequence: TGTGCCAGCAGTTTACTATTCACCGGGAACCAGCCCCAGCATTTT. The rearrangement links TRBV11-1 to TRBJ1-5, with D uncertain. CDR3 length: 15 residues. Trimming shortened V by 6 bases and J by 7 bases, and 19 bases separated the two germline ends. Germline loops: CDR1 SGHAT, CDR2 FQDESV (reference sequence).

This sequence joins TRBV24-1 and TRBJ2-1; no firm D call. Germline V CDR1 and CDR2: KGHDR, SFDVKD. This CDR3 is built from 11 residues. V dropped 1 base and J dropped 10 bases, with 4 bases sitting between them. In DNA, the CDR3 is TGTGCCACCAGTGATTTAGGCGAGCAGTTCTTC. Its translation is CATSDLGEQFF.

V and J are TRBV9 and TRBJ1-3, with TRBD1 as a possible D gene (6 bases). Germline V gene lookup returns CDR1 SGDLS and CDR2 YYNGEE. This CDR3 has 14 amino acids. V was clipped by 2 bases and J by 8 bases, with 14 bases between them. The CDR3 coding sequence is TGTGCCAGCAGCGTCGGACCCGAGGGGGACACCATATATTTT. Translation gives CASSVGPEGDTIYF.

V is TRBV12-5 and J is TRBJ1-6, with TRBD1 matching 12 bases. The germline V gene has CDR1 LGHNT and CDR2 FRNRAP. Trimming at V came to 4 bases and at J to 8 bases, leaving 6 bases not matched to a gene. The CDR3 spans 16 residues. The CDR3 nucleotides read TGTGCTAGTGGTTCGGGGACAGGGGGCAGCGATTCACCCCTCCACTTT. It encodes CASGSGTGGSDSPLHF.

This clone was picked up a small number of times. The chain has TRBV21-1 and TRBJ1-5; TRBD1, the table's D call, was not compared with the DNA. TRBV21-1 is a pseudogene segment. The length of the CDR3 is 12 residues. The CDR3 reads CASGQGPQPQHF. The CDR3 nucleotides read TGTGCCAGTGGACAGGGTCCTCAGCCCCAGCATTTT.

V gene TRBV7-8 combines with J gene TRBJ1-1; D unclear. The CDR3 length is 15 residues. Trimming took 5 bases from V and 0 from J, leaving 13 bases between them. Germline V gene sequence: CDR1 SGHVS, CDR2 FQNEAQ. The CDR3, as DNA: TGTGCCAGCAGCAACCACGCGGCCCTGAACACTGAAGCTTTCTTT. It yields the protein CASSNHAALNTEAFF.

The V gene is TRBV7-2, the J gene TRBJ2-1; tentatively, D is TRBD2 (5 bases). Germline V gene sequence: CDR1 SGHTA, CDR2 FQGNSA. There are 14 residues in the CDR3. With 5 bases removed from V and 6 bases from J, the gap between germline ends came to 14 bases. The DNA of the CDR3 is TGTGCCAGCAGCCCGGACGCCCGGGGCAATGAGCAGTTCTTC. Translated: CASSPDARGNEQFF.

The chain combines TRBV10-2 with TRBJ2-1, with unresolved D. Germline V lookup: CDR1 WSHSY, CDR2 SAAADI. This CDR3 comprises 10 residues. Trimming stripped 6 bases from V and 12 bases from J, with 9 bases between. The CDR3 loop is CASRNVRQFF. In DNA form, the CDR3 reads TGCGCCAGCAGAAACGTAAGGCAGTTCTTC.

In this sample, this clone turned up a few times. The rearrangement joins TRBV5-1 to TRBJ2-7; 7 bases fit TRBD2. V shed 2 bases, J shed 1 base, and the junction held 3 bases outside the gene matches. CDR1 and CDR2 (germline): SGHRS, YFSETQ. This CDR3 region has 14 residues. This CDR3 reads CASSFGGSSYEQYF. The CDR3 coding sequence is TGCGCCAGCAGCTTCGGCGGGAGTTCCTACGAGCAGTACTTC.

The gene calls are TRBV19 and TRBJ1-1; perhaps TRBD1 as D (5 bases). This CDR3 contains 11 residues. Trimming took 5 bases from V and 10 from J, leaving 11 bases between them. From germline, CDR1 is LNHDA and CDR2 SQIVND (reference sequence). CDR3 nucleotides: TGTGCCAGTAGTTCGCGGGGCTCAGCTTTCTTT. Translation gives CASSSRGSAFF.

This chain links TRBV11-3 with TRBJ1-1; 9 nucleotides match TRBD1. Germline CDR1 reads SGHNT; CDR2 reads YENEEA. J lost 0 bases, V lost 7 bases, and 9 bases had no gene match. CDR3 length: 16 residues. CDR3 loop: CASIPGTGSVNTEAFF. The DNA for the CDR3 is TGTGCCAGCATCCCCGGGACAGGGTCTGTGAACACTGAAGCTTTCTTT.

The V gene is TRBV7-6, the J gene TRBJ2-7, with TRBD1 as a possible D gene (6 bases). The CDR3 length is 13 residues. CDR1 and CDR2 (germline): SGHVS, FNYEAQ. Trimming cost V 5 bases and J 5 bases, with 13 bases left between them. The CDR3 is CASSPGVAHEQYF. The CDR3 region has the DNA TGTGCCAGCAGCCCAGGGGTGGCTCACGAGCAGTACTTC. The full variable domain, its missing parts supplied by reference TRBV7-6 and TRBJ2-7, is GAGVSQSPRYKVTKRGQDVALRCDPISGHVSLYWYRQALGQGPEFLTYFNYEAQQDKSGLPNDRFSAERPEGSISTLTIQRTEQRDSAMYRCASSPGVAHEQYFGPGTRLTVT.

The V gene is TRBV19, the J gene TRBJ2-5, with 9 positions matching TRBD2. There are 17 residues in the CDR3. CDR1 and CDR2 (germline): LNHDA, SQIVND (reference sequence). Trimming removed 5 bases from V and 5 bases from J; junction bases left unmatched: 15. The CDR3 DNA reads TGTGCCAGTAGTGATTTAGCGGGAGACCCCCTCCGGGAGACCCAGTACTTC. Translated: CASSDLAGDPLRETQYF.

The chain joins TRBV6-1 to TRBJ2-1, with TRBD1 matching 8 bases. The CDR3 sequence is 16 residues long. CDR1 is MNHNS, CDR2 SASEGT, per germline. J lost 8 bases, V lost 2 bases, and 11 bases had no gene match. The CDR3 DNA follows: TGTGCCAGCAGTGAACGGCCCCAGGGGGCGAGGGATGAGCAGTTCTTC. It translates to CASSERPQGARDEQFF.

This chain joins TRBV11-3 and TRBJ1-2, with TRBD1 as a possible D gene (6 bases). V dropped 4 bases and J dropped 2 bases, with 17 bases sitting between them. Germline V CDR1 and CDR2: SGHNT, YENEEA. The length of the CDR3 is 16 residues. CDR3 sequence: CASSSRRGAPNYGYTF. CDR3 nucleotides: TGTGCCAGCAGCTCTCGGAGGGGGGCGCCCAACTATGGCTACACCTTC.

The chain couples TRBV5-1 to TRBJ2-1; D is perhaps TRBD1 (6 bases). The CDR3 loop spans 15 amino acids. Germline V CDR1 and CDR2: SGHRS, YFSETQ. The V end was cut by 1 base, the J end by 0 bases, with 8 bases between. In nucleotides, the CDR3 is TGCGCCAGCAGCTTGACAGGGAGCTCCTACAATGAGCAGTTCTTC. It yields the protein CASSLTGSSYNEQFF.

This chain connects TRBV5-1 to TRBJ2-1, with unresolved D. This CDR3 contains 15 residues. Trimming removed 0 bases from V and 6 bases from J, with 13 bases in between. Germline V gene data show CDR1 as SGHRS and CDR2 as YFSETQ. CDR3 residues: CASSLVAQEGNEQFF. CDR3 sequence (DNA): TGCGCCAGCAGCTTGGTAGCCCAGGAAGGCAATGAGCAGTTCTTC.

The chain uses TRBV6-2 or TRBV6-3 and TRBJ1-4, with TRBD1 matching over 10 bases. This CDR3 is 17 amino acids long. With V trimmed by 6 bases and J by 6 bases, 13 bases remained unmatched. Germline V CDR1 and CDR2: MNHEY, SVGEGT. CDR3: CASRPRPGTGEDEKLFF. In DNA form, the CDR3 reads TGTGCCAGCAGACCTCGTCCCGGGACAGGGGAGGATGAAAAACTGTTTTTT.

The genes are TRBV5-1 and TRBJ2-1; D is unresolved. V lost 0 bases and J 9 bases, leaving 10 bases between the germline ends. Germline CDR1 is SGHRS and CDR2 is YFSETQ. This CDR3 spans 13 amino acids. Here the CDR3 DNA reads TGCGCCAGCAGCTTGGCCACCCCGAGTGAGCAGTTCTTC. Amino acid sequence: CASSLATPSEQFF.

The chain recombines TRBV30 with TRBJ1-5; perhaps TRBD1 as D (6 bases). This CDR3 is built from 14 residues. The V end lost 1 base, the J end lost 6 bases, and 13 bases lay between the germline ends. The germline V gene encodes CDR1 GTSNPN and CDR2 SVGIG (reference sequence). CDR3 residues: CAWSGQGMAQPQHF. CDR3 in DNA: TGTGCCTGGAGTGGGCAGGGGATGGCTCAGCCCCAGCATTTT. The variable domain in full, completed from reference TRBV30 and TRBJ1-5, reads SQTIHQWPATLVQPVGSPLSLECTVEGTSNPNLYWYRQAAGRGLQLLFYSVGIGQISSEVPQNLSASRPQDRQFILSSKKLLLSDSGFYLCAWSGQGMAQPQHFGDGTRLSIL.

J is TRBJ1-2 and V is TRBV7-2; tentatively, D is TRBD1 (6 bases). The germline gives CDR1 SGHTA, CDR2 FQGNSA. The CDR3 contains 14 residues. V lost 4 bases and J 1 base, leaving 10 bases between the germline ends. The CDR3, as DNA: TGTGCCAGCAGCTCTTGGACAGTTAACTATGGCTACACCTTC. As protein: CASSSWTVNYGYTF.

The CDR3 reads CASSLGTTSTDTQYF. The CDR3, as DNA: TGTGCCAGCAGCTTAGGGACCACTAGCACAGATACGCAGTATTTT. This chain joins TRBV7-9 and TRBJ2-3; D is uncertain. Trimming stripped 1 base from V and 0 bases from J, with 8 bases between. This CDR3 is 15 amino acids long. From germline, CDR1 is SEHNR and CDR2 FQNEAQ (reference sequence).